These 10 T cell receptor beta chains were all obtained from the same sample, sequenced in a study of T cells in Graves' hyperthyroidism and ophthalmopathy. Amplified regions were TCR beta CDR3 sequences from RNA transcripts. The TCR CDR3 first-round RT-PCR relied on the HTBI primer set. In TCRdb, the multiplex PCR reads were re-called with MiXCR into one record per CDR3 protein. The sample lists roughly 560,000 distinct CDR3 sequences; roughly 14% were seen once. Sequenced: blood. These receptors came from a middle-aged woman with Graves' ophthalmopathy.

This clonotype has at least ten counts. This sequence joins TRBV20-1 and TRBJ2-7; 8 bases fit TRBD1. The CDR3 has 14 amino acids. The V and J ends lost 5 bases and 7 bases, in that order; junction bases with no gene match: 13. In germline, CDR1 is DFQATT, CDR2 SNEGSKA (reference sequence). CDR3 bases: TGCAGTGCTCCGGACAGGGTGGGGCTAGGGGAGCAGTACTTC. This gives the protein CSAPDRVGLGEQYF.

This clonotype was seen repeatedly, ten times or more. The chain employs TRBV6-1 and TRBJ1-3; D ambiguous. The V end lost 4 bases, the J end lost 0 bases, and 13 bases lay between the germline ends. The CDR3 sequence is 16 residues long. In germline, CDR1 is MNHNS, CDR2 SASEGT. The CDR3 DNA is TGTGCCAGCAGTGCCCTTTCGACGGTCTCTGGAAACACCATATATTTT. It codes for CASSALSTVSGNTIYF.

This clonotype was picked up many times. DNA for the CDR3: TGCAGTGCTAGACGTGACTCCCGAGGGGACGAGCAGTACTTC. It encodes CSARRDSRGDEQYF. The chain couples TRBV20-1 to TRBJ2-7; D is possibly TRBD1 or TRBD2 (5 bases each). The CDR3 runs to 14 residues. V shed 2 bases and J shed 5 bases, with 16 bases lying between them. Germline CDR1 and CDR2: DFQATT and SNEGSKA (reference sequence).

At least ten counts were recorded for this clonotype. The V call is TRBV30, the J call TRBJ1-2; D uncertain. V lost 3 bases and J lost 2, with 7 bases in between. This CDR3 is built from 12 residues. In germline, CDR1 is GTSNPN, CDR2 SVGIG (reference sequence). In nucleotides, the CDR3 is TGTGCCTGGAGGCGGAGAAACTATGGCTACACCTTC. This gives the protein CAWRRRNYGYTF.

This clonotype was counted a single time. The chain is built from TRBV5-5 and TRBJ1-2, with D tentatively TRBD1 (5 bases). The V and J ends lost 1 base and 0 bases respectively, with 13 bases between them. The CDR3 extends over 16 amino acids. Per the germline V gene, CDR1 is SGHKS and CDR2 is YYEKEE (reference sequence). In nucleotides, the CDR3 is TGTGCCAGCAGCTTGTCGCAGGGTCGGGCTAACTATGGCTACACCTTC. It is translated as CASSLSQGRANYGYTF.

This clonotype was counted ten times or more. This sequence joins TRBV28 and TRBJ2-1, with 8 positions matching TRBD2. CDR1 and CDR2 (germline): MDHEN, SYDVKM. V was clipped by 3 bases and J by 5 bases; unmatched bases: 6. This CDR3 comprises 15 residues. CDR3 sequence: CASSFAGRVDNEQFF. CDR3 DNA: TGTGCCAGCAGTTTCGCCGGGAGGGTTGACAATGAGCAGTTCTTC.

In its sample, this clonotype was seen many times. The chain carries TRBV28 and TRBJ1-2; maybe TRBD1 (6 bases). Germline V gives CDR1 MDHEN, CDR2 SYDVKM. The CDR3 sequence is 11 residues long. The CDR3 nucleotides are TGTGCTACACAAACAGGGTATGGCTACACCTTC. Amino acid sequence: CATQTGYGYTF.

This clonotype occurred many times. This chain joins TRBV12-3 or TRBV12-4 and TRBJ2-5, with 8 bases identical to TRBD2. V shed 3 bases, J shed 5 bases, and the junction held 5 bases outside the gene matches. The CDR3 is 14 amino acids. The CDR3 DNA sequence: TGTGCCAGCAGTTTTAGCGGGGCTCAGGAGACCCAGTACTTC. It codes for CASSFSGAQETQYF.

This clonotype was counted ten times or more. The gene calls are TRBV29-1 and TRBJ2-5; D perhaps matches TRBD1 (6 bases). Between the trimmed V and J ends, which lost 4 bases and 1 base, there was a span of 7 bases. This CDR3 is 12 amino acids long. CDR1 is SQVTM and CDR2 is ANQGSEA in the germline V gene. In DNA, the CDR3 is TGCAGCGTTGGACAGGCCCAAGAGACCCAGTACTTC. Translation: CSVGQAQETQYF.

This clonotype has ten or more counts. V usage is TRBV7-2 and J usage is TRBJ2-5, with D tentatively TRBD2 (5 bases). Trimming left V 1 base short and J 0 bases short, with 9 bases between. CDR3 length: 15 residues. CDR1 SGHTA and CDR2 FQGNSA come from the germline V gene. Here the CDR3 DNA reads TGTGCCAGCAGCTTAGGCAGCGGAGACCAAGAGACCCAGTACTTC. Its translation is CASSLGSGDQETQYF.